This T cell receptor (beta chain) was recovered during a study of human T cells and chemical hapten exposure. Study-level background: Minor pooled library volume differences mainly drove per-sample TCR yield variation. Study-wide results and limits: Because all patients had alopecia, their immune responses might differ from healthy ones. Expanded TCRs created a significantly greater count of big CDR3 similarity clusters than controls did.

TCRdb used MiXCR to reprocess the RACE reads, holding one entry per CDR3 protein. The table shows around 75,000 distinct CDR3 sequences, with approximately 10% occurring only once. This clonotype was seen at least ten times. Its specificity is not known. Trimming pared 10 bases from V and 6 bases from J, leaving 25 bases between. The CDR3 spans 17 residues. Germline loops: CDR1 MRHNA, CDR2 SNTAGT. Time point specified: patch test 2, 6 weeks after DPC sensitization. Treatment indicated: therapeutic diphenylcyclopropenone sensitization with weekly scalp DPC. Investigators collected blood before applying each patch test.

The sequencing here drew on whole blood, taken in connection with sensitization to the hapten diphenylcyclopropenone (DPC). V usage is TRBV6-4 and J usage is TRBJ2-6; the D gene could be TRBD1 or TRBD2 (7 bases each). The TCR was taken from a woman in her forties or fifties with alopecia areata. Some clones in this sample may be carry-over from other donors' samples. The CDR3 bases are TGTGCCACCCTATCCGGGACAGCGGGGCCTGCGGCCAACGTCCTGACTTTC. As protein: CATLSGTAGPAANVLTF.